The sequence of this T cell receptor beta chain was determined in a study of radiation and T cells in renal cell carcinoma. Profiling relied on immunoSEQ multiplex PCR, and the TCRdb table lists in-frame clones only, not all of them. This sample has some 110,000 clones, with approximately 80% found just once. Time point denoted: baseline pretreatment blood. Treatment given: 15 Gy SBRT to primary tumor, nephrectomy 4 weeks later. This renal cell carcinoma was of the clear cell type. The ends were cut back, 4 bases at V and 4 bases at J, with 8 bases in the middle. Per germline, CDR1 LNHDA and CDR2 SQIVND (reference sequence). This CDR3 is built from 12 residues.

The sequence was obtained from a woman aged 60-75 years with renal cell carcinoma. The gene calls are TRBV19 and TRBJ2-7; the D gene is possibly TRBD1 (6 bases). The material was blood, obtained from a patient whose treatment included radiotherapy and nephrectomy. CDR3 loop: CASSRDRYEQYF. The CDR3 region has the DNA TGTGCCAGTAGTAGAGACAGGTACGAGCAGTACTTC. The full variable domain, rest sourced from reference TRBV19 and TRBJ2-7, is DGGITQSPKYLFRKEGQNVTLSCEQNLNHDAMYWYRQDPGQGLRLIYYSQIVNDFQKGDIAEGYSVSREKKESFPLTVTSAQKNPTAFYLCASSRDRYEQYFGPGTRLTVT.